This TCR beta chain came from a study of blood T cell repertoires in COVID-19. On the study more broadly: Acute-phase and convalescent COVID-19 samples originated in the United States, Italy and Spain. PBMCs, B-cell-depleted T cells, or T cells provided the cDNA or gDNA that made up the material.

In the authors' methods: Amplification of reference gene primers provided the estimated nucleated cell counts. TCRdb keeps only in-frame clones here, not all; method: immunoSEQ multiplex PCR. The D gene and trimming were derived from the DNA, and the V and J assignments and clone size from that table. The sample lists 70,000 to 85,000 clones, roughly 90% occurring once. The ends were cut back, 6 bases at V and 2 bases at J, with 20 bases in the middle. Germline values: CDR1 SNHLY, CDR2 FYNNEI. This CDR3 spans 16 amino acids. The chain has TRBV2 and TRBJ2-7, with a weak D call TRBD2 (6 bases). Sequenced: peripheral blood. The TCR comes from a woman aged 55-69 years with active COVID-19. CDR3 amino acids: CASSPTRASVAYEQYF. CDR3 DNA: TGTGCCAGCAGCCCTACTAGGGCTAGCGTGGCCTACGAGCAGTACTTC.